The subject of this entry is one TCR beta chain. Its antigen is not identified. These data originate in a study of cytomegalovirus exposure and HLA in healthy donors. V lost 1 base, J lost 5 bases, and 15 bases lay in between. This CDR3 comprises 15 residues. Germline CDR1 is SGDLS and CDR2 is YYNGEE. Researchers ran the PCR with 60 Vbeta and 13 Jbeta primers. The protocol was immunoSEQ multiplex PCR, while the TCRdb copy is restricted to in-frame clones and leaves out a portion. Seen here are under 40,000 clones, 81% observed once, and the top ten hold 9.3%. Study-wide points: According to reports, the classifier identified cytomegalovirus status with high specificity and sensitivity. In an earlier analysis, productive rearrangement rates for most beta V segments clustered near 87% or 30%.

This clonotype was sampled from a middle-aged woman in good health and CMV-seronegative. Specimen: PBMCs. The chain recombines TRBV9 with TRBJ2-5, with a possible D match to TRBD2 (7 bases). The CDR3 DNA sequence: TGTGCCAGCAGCGTAACTTACAGGGAGGGGGAGACCCAGTACTTC. Translating gives CASSVTYREGETQYF.